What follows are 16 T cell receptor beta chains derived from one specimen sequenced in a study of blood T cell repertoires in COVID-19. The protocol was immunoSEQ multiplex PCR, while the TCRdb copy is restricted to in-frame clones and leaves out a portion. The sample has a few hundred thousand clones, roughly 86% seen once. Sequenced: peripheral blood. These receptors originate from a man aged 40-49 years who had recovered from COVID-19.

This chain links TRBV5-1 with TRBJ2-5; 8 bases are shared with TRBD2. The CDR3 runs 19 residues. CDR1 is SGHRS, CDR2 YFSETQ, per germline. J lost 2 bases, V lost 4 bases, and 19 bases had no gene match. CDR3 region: CASSLHTPPIAGYQETQYF. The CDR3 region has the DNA TGCGCCAGCAGCCTCCACACCCCCCCAATAGCGGGGTATCAAGAGACCCAGTACTTC.

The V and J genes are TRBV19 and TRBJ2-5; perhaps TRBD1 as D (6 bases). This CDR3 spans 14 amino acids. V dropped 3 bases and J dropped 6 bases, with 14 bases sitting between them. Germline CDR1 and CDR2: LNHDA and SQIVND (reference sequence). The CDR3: CASSIVTGSKTQYF. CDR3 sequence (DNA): TGTGCCAGTAGTATTGTCACAGGGTCTAAGACCCAGTACTTC.

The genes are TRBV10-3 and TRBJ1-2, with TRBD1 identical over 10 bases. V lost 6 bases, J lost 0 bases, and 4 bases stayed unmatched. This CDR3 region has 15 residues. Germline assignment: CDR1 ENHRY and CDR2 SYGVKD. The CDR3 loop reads CAIRGTGATNYGYTF. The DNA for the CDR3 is TGTGCCATCAGGGGGACAGGGGCGACTAACTATGGCTACACCTTC.

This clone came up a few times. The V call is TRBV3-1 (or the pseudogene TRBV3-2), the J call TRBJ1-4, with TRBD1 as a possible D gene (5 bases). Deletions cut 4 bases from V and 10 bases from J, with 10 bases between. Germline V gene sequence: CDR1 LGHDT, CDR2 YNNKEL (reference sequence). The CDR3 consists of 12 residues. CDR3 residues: CASSRGQSKLFF. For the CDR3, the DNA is TGTGCCAGCAGCCGAGGACAATCAAAACTGTTTTTT.

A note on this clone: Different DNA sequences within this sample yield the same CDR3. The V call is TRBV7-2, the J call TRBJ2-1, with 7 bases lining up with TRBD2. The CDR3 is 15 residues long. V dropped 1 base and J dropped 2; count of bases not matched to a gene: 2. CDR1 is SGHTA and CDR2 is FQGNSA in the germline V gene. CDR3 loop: CASSLVRGAYNEQFF. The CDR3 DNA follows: TGTGCCAGCAGCTTAGTTCGGGGGGCCTACAATGAGCAGTTCTTC.

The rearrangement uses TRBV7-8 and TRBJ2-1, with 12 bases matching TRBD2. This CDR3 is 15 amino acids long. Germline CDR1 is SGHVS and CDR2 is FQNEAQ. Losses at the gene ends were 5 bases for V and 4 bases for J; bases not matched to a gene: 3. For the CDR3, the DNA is TGTGCCAGCAGCGCGACTAGCGGGAGTTACAATGAGCAGTTCTTC. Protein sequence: CASSATSGSYNEQFF.

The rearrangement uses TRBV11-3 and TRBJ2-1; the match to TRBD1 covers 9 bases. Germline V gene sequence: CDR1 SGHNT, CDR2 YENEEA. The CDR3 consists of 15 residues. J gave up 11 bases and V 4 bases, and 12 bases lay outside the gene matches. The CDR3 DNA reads TGTGCCAGCAGCTCACTTCCGGGACAGGGTGCGAAGCAGTTCTTC. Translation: CASSSLPGQGAKQFF.

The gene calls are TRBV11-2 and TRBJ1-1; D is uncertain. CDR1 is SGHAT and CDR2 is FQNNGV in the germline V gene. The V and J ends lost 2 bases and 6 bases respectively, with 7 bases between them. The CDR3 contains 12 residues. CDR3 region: CASSLSFSEAFF. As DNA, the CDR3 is TGTGCCAGCAGCTTAAGCTTCTCTGAAGCTTTCTTT.

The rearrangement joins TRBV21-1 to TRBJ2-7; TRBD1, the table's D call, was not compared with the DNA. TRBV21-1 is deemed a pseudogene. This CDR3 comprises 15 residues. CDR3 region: CASSKVEPGALEQYF. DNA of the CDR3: TGTGCCAGCAGCAAAGTTGAGCCAGGGGCCTTGGAGCAGTACTTC.

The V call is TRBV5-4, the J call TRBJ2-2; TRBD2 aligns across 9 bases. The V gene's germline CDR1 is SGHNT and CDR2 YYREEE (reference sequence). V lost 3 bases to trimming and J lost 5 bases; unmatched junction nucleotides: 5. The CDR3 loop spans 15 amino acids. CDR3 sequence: CASSSVRGGTGELFF. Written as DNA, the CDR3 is TGTGCCAGCAGCTCCGTGCGGGGGGGTACCGGGGAGCTGTTTTTT.

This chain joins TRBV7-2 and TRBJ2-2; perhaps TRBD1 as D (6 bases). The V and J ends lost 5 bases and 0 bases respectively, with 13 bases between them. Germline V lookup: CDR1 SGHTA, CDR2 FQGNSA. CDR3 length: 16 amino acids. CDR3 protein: CASSPAGTTNTGELFF. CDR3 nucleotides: TGTGCCAGCAGCCCGGCCGGGACAACGAACACCGGGGAGCTGTTTTTT.

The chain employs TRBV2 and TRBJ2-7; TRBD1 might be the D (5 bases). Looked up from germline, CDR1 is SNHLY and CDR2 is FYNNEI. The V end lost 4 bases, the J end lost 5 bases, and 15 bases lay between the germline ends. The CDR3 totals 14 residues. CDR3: CASSGRQGRDEQYF. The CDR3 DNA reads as TGTGCCAGCAGTGGGCGGCAGGGAAGAGACGAGCAGTACTTC.

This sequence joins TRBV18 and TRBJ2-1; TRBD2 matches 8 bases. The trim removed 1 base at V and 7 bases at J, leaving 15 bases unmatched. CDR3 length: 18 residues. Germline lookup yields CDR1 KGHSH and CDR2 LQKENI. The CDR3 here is CASSPRGYGGVGPNEQFF. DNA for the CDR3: TGTGCCAGCTCACCACGGGGCTACGGGGGGGTAGGTCCGAATGAGCAGTTCTTC. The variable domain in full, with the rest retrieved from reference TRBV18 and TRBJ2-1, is NAGVMQNPRHLVRRRGQEARLRCSPMKGHSHVYWYRQLPEEGLKFMVYLQKENIIDESGMPKERFSAEFPKEGPSILRIQQVVRGDSAAYFCASSPRGYGGVGPNEQFFGPGTRLTVL.

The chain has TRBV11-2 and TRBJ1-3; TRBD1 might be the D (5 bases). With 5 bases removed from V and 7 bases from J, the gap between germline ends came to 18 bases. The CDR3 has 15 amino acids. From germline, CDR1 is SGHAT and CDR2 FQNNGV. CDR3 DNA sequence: TGTGCCAGCAGCGTAACTTGGGGCGCCGGGAACACCATATATTTT. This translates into CASSVTWGAGNTIYF.

The CDR3 coding sequence is TGCGCCAGCAGTCAAACCCCTGGACTAGCCACTAGCACAGATACGCAGTATTTT. Translating it yields CASSQTPGLATSTDTQYF. The chain links TRBV23-1 to TRBJ2-3, with TRBD2 matching 8 bases. TRBV23-1 is marked as an open reading frame, function uncertain. The J segment lost 0 bases and the V segment lost 2 bases, leaving 10 bases of the junction unmatched. This CDR3 contains 18 residues.

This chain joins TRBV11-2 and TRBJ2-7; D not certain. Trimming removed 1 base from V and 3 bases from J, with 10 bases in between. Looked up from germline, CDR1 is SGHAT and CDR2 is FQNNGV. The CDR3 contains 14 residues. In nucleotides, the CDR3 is TGTGCCAGCAGCTTAGTGGCTGGGCGCTACGAGCAGTACTTC. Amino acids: CASSLVAGRYEQYF.